This passage covers 29 T cell receptor beta chains from one sample sequenced in a study of T cells in Graves' hyperthyroidism and ophthalmopathy. Amplification yielded TCR beta CDR3 regions, with RNA transcripts as the source. Researchers ran a first-round RT-PCR on the TCR CDR3 using the HTBI primer set. TCRdb fed the multiplex PCR reads into MiXCR, producing one record per CDR3 protein. The sample carries under 300,000 distinct CDR3 sequences, approximately 12% recorded once. Sequencing was carried out using blood. The receptors shown here come from a young woman with Graves' hyperthyroidism that later progressed to Graves' ophthalmopathy.

This clonotype was detected a few times. A much bigger clone sits one base away, suggesting this may be a read error. The chain is built from TRBV28 and TRBJ1-5; 7 nucleotides line up with TRBD1. CDR3 length: 14 residues. The germline gives CDR1 MDHEN, CDR2 SYDVKM. The trim removed 6 bases at V and 9 bases at J, leaving 11 bases unmatched. CDR3 amino acids: CASSRQGYYRPQHF. The CDR3 DNA sequence: TGTGCCAGCAGCCGACAGGGATACTATCGGCCCCAGCATTTT.

This clonotype was counted ten times or more. V usage is TRBV19 and J usage is TRBJ1-2; TRBD1 is a possible D gene (5 bases). Germline CDR1 is LNHDA and CDR2 is SQIVND (reference sequence). The CDR3 spans 13 residues. With 5 bases removed from V and 8 bases from J, the gap between germline ends came to 15 bases. The CDR3 here is CASSPGRMGGYTF. The CDR3 region has the DNA TGTGCCAGTAGTCCGGGACGGATGGGAGGCTACACCTTC.

This chain links TRBV19 with TRBJ2-3, with D unresolved. Per the germline V gene, CDR1 is LNHDA and CDR2 is SQIVND (reference sequence). The CDR3 sequence is 15 residues long. Trimming took 2 bases from V and 1 from J, leaving 10 bases between them. In DNA, the CDR3 is TGTGCCAGTAGTATAATAGGGATGGGCACAGATACGCAGTATTTT. This codes for CASSIIGMGTDTQYF.

Ten or more counts support this clonotype. This rearrangement joins TRBV7-2 to TRBJ2-7; D may match TRBD1 or TRBD2 (5 bases each). The CDR3 consists of 15 residues. Germline CDR1 is SGHTA and CDR2 is FQGNSA. Trimming removed 2 bases at V and 2 bases at J, with 13 bases between. CDR3 residues: CASSLKRQGPYEQYF. The CDR3 DNA reads as TGTGCCAGCAGCTTAAAGCGGCAGGGTCCCTACGAGCAGTACTTC. The full variable domain, rest sourced from reference TRBV7-2 and TRBJ2-7, is GAGVSQSPSNKVTEKGKDVELRCDPISGHTALYWYRQSLGQGLEFLIYFQGNSAPDKSGLPSDRFSAERTGGSVSTLTIQRTQQEDSAVYLCASSLKRQGPYEQYFGPGTRLTVT.

J is TRBJ2-7 and V is TRBV7-6; maybe TRBD2 (5 bases). V was shortened by 3 bases and J by 6 bases, with 9 bases between the two germline ends. The length of the CDR3 is 12 residues. In germline, CDR1 is SGHVS, CDR2 FNYEAQ. CDR3 bases: TGTGCCAGCAGCTTCGGGGAATCCGAGCAGTACTTC. It translates to CASSFGESEQYF.

This clonotype was picked up many times. The genes are TRBV30 and TRBJ1-5, with 7 bases lining up with TRBD1. The J segment lost 2 bases and the V segment lost 3 bases, leaving 4 bases of the junction unmatched. CDR1 and CDR2 from the germline V gene are GTSNPN and SVGIG (reference sequence). The CDR3 runs to 14 residues. The CDR3 sequence is CAWSLGQGNQPQHF. Written as DNA, the CDR3 is TGTGCCTGGAGCCTAGGACAGGGCAATCAGCCCCAGCATTTT.

V is TRBV2 and J is TRBJ1-2; tentative D call: TRBD1 (5 bases). CDR1 SNHLY and CDR2 FYNNEI come from the germline V gene. Between the trimmed V and J ends, which lost 7 bases and 7 bases, there was a span of 13 bases. There are 12 residues in the CDR3. The CDR3 nucleotides are TGTGCCAGCAACTTCCTTGGGGCTGGCTACACCTTC. Protein sequence: CASNFLGAGYTF.

The table lists this clonotype with many counts. This CDR3 reads CASSQGTGFLYEQYF. CDR3 bases: TGTGCCAGCAGCCAAGGGACAGGGTTTCTCTACGAGCAGTACTTC. The chain employs TRBV3-1 and TRBJ2-7; TRBD1 aligns across 8 bases. This CDR3 spans 15 amino acids. Trimming cost V 1 base and J 3 bases; bases outside gene matches: 5. Germline CDR1 is LGHDT and CDR2 is YNNKEL (reference sequence).

This clonotype was counted a few times. The chain combines TRBV10-3 with TRBJ2-2, with D perhaps matching TRBD2 (7 bases). The CDR3 sequence is 15 residues long. The germline gives CDR1 ENHRY, CDR2 SYGVKD. The V end was cut by 10 bases, the J end by 4 bases, with 19 bases between. The CDR3 region is CATRRGGGGTGELFF. The CDR3 DNA reads TGTGCCACCCGAAGGGGAGGGGGTGGCACCGGGGAGCTGTTTTTT.

This clonotype was picked up many times. V usage is TRBV30 and J usage is TRBJ2-3, with TRBD2 matching over 14 bases. The CDR3 consists of 17 residues. CDR1 is GTSNPN and CDR2 is SVGIG in the germline V gene (reference sequence). V lost 5 bases, J lost 6 bases, and 13 bases stayed unmatched. CDR3 residues: CAWAGRTSGGRFDTQYF. The CDR3 DNA reads as TGTGCCTGGGCAGGAAGGACTAGCGGGGGGAGATTTGATACGCAGTATTTT.

This clonotype occurred many times. The CDR3 bases are TGTGCCAGCAGCAGAGAGTGGGACGGGGAGCTGTTTTTT. Amino acids: CASSREWDGELFF. This chain uses TRBV7-2 with TRBJ2-2, with D hard to call. Germline V CDR1 and CDR2: SGHTA, FQGNSA. Trimming left V 5 bases short and J 7 bases short, with 11 bases between. This CDR3 has 13 residues.

This clonotype was found many times. This chain connects TRBV4-2 to TRBJ2-1; D is perhaps TRBD1 (7 bases). V was shortened by 3 bases and J by 6 bases, with 9 bases between the two germline ends. Germline V CDR1 and CDR2: LGHNA, YNFKEQ. The CDR3 has 13 residues. CDR3 residues: CASSQQGGNEQFF. The CDR3 DNA is TGTGCCAGCAGCCAGCAGGGGGGCAATGAGCAGTTCTTC.

This clonotype came up a few times. J is TRBJ1-5 and V is TRBV19; 9 positions match TRBD1. Looked up from germline, CDR1 is LNHDA and CDR2 is SQIVND (reference sequence). The junction had 9 bases not matched to a gene; V was cut back by 7 bases and J by 2 bases. There are 16 residues in the CDR3. DNA for the CDR3: TGTGCCAGTATGCCCACGGACAGGGGAGGCAATCAGCCCCAGCATTTT. It is translated as CASMPTDRGGNQPQHF.

This clonotype was observed at least ten times. V is TRBV29-1 and J is TRBJ2-2, with unresolved D. The CDR3 loop spans 12 amino acids. Deletions cut 4 bases from V and 5 bases from J, with 8 bases between. Germline V gene data show CDR1 as SQVTM and CDR2 as ANQGSEA. The CDR3 DNA sequence: TGCAGCGTTGTCTCGTCGACCGGGGAGCTGTTTTTT. This translates into CSVVSSTGELFF.

This clonotype was seen repeatedly, ten times or more. The chain joins TRBV4-1 to TRBJ1-5; D is unclear. V gave up 1 base and J gave up 7 bases, with 14 bases separating them. CDR3 length: 15 residues. CDR1 is MGHRA, CDR2 YSYEKL, per germline. The CDR3 bases are TGCGCCAGCAGCCAAGTCATGGGAATGGGACAGCCCCAGCATTTT. This encodes CASSQVMGMGQPQHF.

This clonotype was detected many times. V is TRBV28 and J is TRBJ1-6; 7 nucleotides match TRBD1. The CDR3 length is 15 residues. The germline CDR1 and CDR2 sequences are MDHEN and SYDVKM. Trimming took 6 bases from V and 5 from J; bases not matched to a gene: 7. For the CDR3, the DNA is TGTGCCAGCAGCCTTGAGGACAGGCATAATTCACCCCTCCACTTT. Its protein product is CASSLEDRHNSPLHF. The full variable domain, in which reference TRBV28 and TRBJ1-6 provide the parts outside the CDR3, is DVKVTQSSRYLVKRTGEKVFLECVQDMDHENMFWYRQDPGLGLRLIYFSYDVKMKEKGDIPEGYSVSREKKERFSLILESASTNQTSMYLCASSLEDRHNSPLHFGNGTRLTVT.

This clonotype was seen ten or more times. CDR3 sequence (DNA): TGTGCCAGTAGCTACGGTGGGCGGACAGGGAGTTACGAGCAGTACTTC. It encodes CASSYGGRTGSYEQYF. The V gene is TRBV19, the J gene TRBJ2-7, with TRBD1 matching 8 bases. CDR3 length: 16 residues. V lost 6 bases and J lost 4; bases outside the gene matches: 14. Germline V gene lookup returns CDR1 LNHDA and CDR2 SQIVND (reference sequence).

This clonotype was recorded at least ten times. The chain uses TRBV27 and TRBJ1-5; D not certain. V was cut by 2 bases and J by 6 bases, with 11 bases left in between. The CDR3 has 14 amino acids. Germline-derived CDR1 and CDR2 are MNHEY and SMNVEV (reference sequence). CDR3 nucleotides: TGTGCCAGCAGTTTAGACGGGTTGGGTCAGCCCCAGCATTTT. Its translation: CASSLDGLGQPQHF.

This clonotype appeared many times. The V gene is TRBV12-3 or TRBV12-4, the J gene TRBJ1-2; 9 positions match TRBD1. Losses at the gene ends were 5 bases for V and 0 bases for J; bases not matched to a gene: 7. The CDR3 spans 16 residues. CDR3 loop: CASSPVQGATNYGYTF. For the CDR3, the DNA is TGTGCCAGCAGTCCCGTACAGGGGGCGACTAACTATGGCTACACCTTC.

This clonotype was picked up many times. The rearrangement uses TRBV7-3 and TRBJ2-1; 14 nucleotides agree with TRBD2. V lost 5 bases, J lost 8 bases, and 5 bases stayed unmatched. CDR1 and CDR2 from the germline V gene are SGHTA and FQGTGA. This CDR3 is built from 15 residues. CDR3 sequence reads: CASSKGLAGVYEQFF. DNA of the CDR3: TGTGCCAGCAGCAAGGGACTAGCGGGAGTATATGAGCAGTTCTTC.

This clonotype appeared many times. The V and J genes are TRBV10-3 and TRBJ2-1; D may be TRBD2 (5 bases). V lost 4 bases and J 3 bases, leaving 7 bases between the germline ends. This CDR3 comprises 13 residues. Germline lookup yields CDR1 ENHRY and CDR2 SYGVKD. The CDR3 protein is CAISARDYNEQFF. The CDR3 DNA reads TGTGCCATCAGTGCGAGGGACTACAATGAGCAGTTCTTC.

There are many counts of this clonotype. The chain recombines TRBV11-3 with TRBJ1-2, with D perhaps matching TRBD1 (5 bases). This CDR3 comprises 12 residues. V was cut by 5 bases and J by 14 bases, with 18 bases left in between. CDR1 SGHNT and CDR2 YENEEA come from the germline V gene. CDR3 sequence reads: CASSPRSGAQTF. DNA of the CDR3: TGTGCCAGCAGCCCGCGAAGTGGGGCCCAGACCTTC.

In its sample, this clonotype was seen many times. This chain connects TRBV7-2 to TRBJ1-1, with D hard to call. Per the germline V gene, CDR1 is SGHTA and CDR2 is FQGNSA. This CDR3 is built from 13 residues. Trimming left V 3 bases short and J 2 bases short, with 7 bases between. This CDR3 is CASSFWENTEAFF. DNA for the CDR3: TGTGCCAGCAGCTTTTGGGAAAACACTGAAGCTTTCTTT. Full variable domain (rest looked up from reference TRBV7-2 and TRBJ1-1): GAGVSQSPSNKVTEKGKDVELRCDPISGHTALYWYRQSLGQGLEFLIYFQGNSAPDKSGLPSDRFSAERTGGSVSTLTIQRTQQEDSAVYLCASSFWENTEAFFGQGTRLTVV.

This clonotype was detected a few times. The chain employs TRBV10-3 and TRBJ1-1; tentative D call: TRBD1 (5 bases). Germline CDR1 ENHRY, CDR2 SYGVKD. The V and J ends lost 7 bases and 0 bases respectively, with 12 bases between them. This CDR3 comprises 14 residues. The CDR3, as DNA: TGTGCCATCAAAGGGACGCAAATGAACACTGAAGCTTTCTTT. Amino acid sequence: CAIKGTQMNTEAFF.

The rearrangement uses TRBV15 and TRBJ2-7; the match to TRBD1 covers 7 bases. The V and J ends lost 4 bases and 3 bases, in that order; junction bases with no gene match: 6. This CDR3 contains 14 residues. Per the germline V gene, CDR1 is LNHNV and CDR2 is YYDKDF (reference sequence). The CDR3 DNA sequence: TGTGCCACCAGCAACAGGGGACGGTACTACGAGCAGTACTTC. Protein product: CATSNRGRYYEQYF.

This clonotype was seen many times. The DNA for the CDR3 is TGTGCCTGGAGCTTATCAGGGTTGGCCACGGTGAAGGAGCCCCAGCATTTT. It yields the protein CAWSLSGLATVKEPQHF. This chain links TRBV30 with TRBJ1-5; a possible D gene is TRBD1 (5 bases). V lost 3 bases and J lost 8, with 26 bases in between. The CDR3 contains 17 residues. CDR1 is GTSNPN, CDR2 SVGIG, per germline (reference sequence).

Many counts were recorded for this clonotype. This sequence joins TRBV7-9 and TRBJ1-1; D uncertain. Germline CDR1 SEHNR, CDR2 FQNEAQ (reference sequence). V gave up 2 bases and J gave up 5 bases, with 9 bases separating them. This CDR3 has 13 amino acids. For the CDR3, the DNA is TGTGCCAGCAGCTTAAAAGAGAGGACTGAAGCTTTCTTT. Its protein product is CASSLKERTEAFF. Supplemented by reference TRBV7-9 and TRBJ1-1, the full variable domain reads DTGVSQNPRHKITKRGQNVTFRCDPISEHNRLYWYRQTLGQGPEFLTYFQNEAQLEKSRLLSDRFSAERPKGSFSTLEIQRTEQGDSAMYLCASSLKERTEAFFGQGTRLTVV.

This clonotype was counted at least ten times. V is TRBV27 and J is TRBJ2-1; 11 nucleotides agree with TRBD2. The V gene end was trimmed by 4 bases and the J gene end by 6 bases; junction bases not matched to a gene: 14. Germline-derived CDR1 and CDR2 are MNHEY and SMNVEV (reference sequence). This CDR3 region has 18 residues. The CDR3 region has the DNA TGTGCCAGCAGTTCCCCATTCCTACTAGCGGGAGTTGGCAATGAGCAGTTCTTC. Amino acids: CASSSPFLLAGVGNEQFF.

This clonotype was detected ten times or more. The CDR3: CATSRDLVQGSGGQYF. The CDR3 coding sequence is TGTGCCACCAGCAGAGATCTGGTACAGGGATCCGGTGGGCAGTATTTT. The J gene is TRBJ2-3, the V gene TRBV15; D perhaps matches TRBD1 (6 bases). This CDR3 has 16 amino acids. V lost 0 bases to trimming and J lost 11 bases, with 21 bases between them. CDR1 and CDR2 from the germline V gene are LNHNV and YYDKDF (reference sequence).